The 18 T cell receptor beta chains given below trace back to one sample, sequenced in a study of blood T cell repertoires in COVID-19. The repertoire was sequenced with immunoSEQ multiplex PCR; TCRdb's copy has only in-frame clones and lacks some. There are about 280,000 clones in the sample; roughly 85% occur only once, and more than 4% lies in the top ten. Sequencing input: PBMCs or T cells enriched from blood (not recorded which). The receptors were sampled from a man aged 35 to 55 who had been exposed to COVID-19.

CDR3 in amino acids: CASILGAEAFF. The CDR3, as DNA: TGTGCCAGCATTCTAGGTGCGGAAGCTTTCTTT. V gene TRBV6-5 combines with J gene TRBJ1-1; D is unclear. V was cut by 7 bases and J by 8 bases, with 11 bases left in between. There are 11 residues in the CDR3. Germline CDR1 reads MNHEY; CDR2 reads SVGAGI.

The chain employs TRBV7-6 and TRBJ2-3; a possible D gene is TRBD1 (7 bases). The germline V and J ends were trimmed by 1 base and 0 bases, with 14 bases remaining between them. Looked up from germline, CDR1 is SGHVS and CDR2 is FNYEAQ. This CDR3 contains 17 residues. CDR3 bases: TGTGCCAGCAGCTTAGGTCGCAGGGGGGCTAGCACAGATACGCAGTATTTT. This translates into CASSLGRRGASTDTQYF.

The rearrangement uses TRBV30 and TRBJ2-3, with 10 bases identical to TRBD2. CDR1 is GTSNPN and CDR2 is SVGIG in the germline V gene (reference sequence). This CDR3 has 15 residues. J gave up 0 bases and V 3 bases, and 3 bases lay outside the gene matches. The chain's CDR3 is CAWSLLAGSTDTQYF. The CDR3 DNA reads TGTGCCTGGAGCCTACTAGCGGGAAGCACAGATACGCAGTATTTT.

The genes are TRBV23-1 and TRBJ1-1, with 7 bases fitting TRBD1. TRBV23-1 is labeled an ORF, and its function is uncertain. V dropped 4 bases and J dropped 0; count of bases not matched to a gene: 14. The CDR3 is made up of 18 amino acids. CDR3 nucleotide sequence: TGCGCCAGCAGTCCTAGGAAAACCGGGACAGTGATGAACACTGAAGCTTTCTTT. Protein sequence: CASSPRKTGTVMNTEAFF.

The rearrangement links TRBV29-1 to TRBJ2-1; TRBD2 matches 12 bases. CDR1 and CDR2 (germline): SQVTM, ANQGSEA. CDR3 length: 13 residues. Losses at the gene ends were 2 bases for V and 9 bases for J; bases not matched to a gene: 2. DNA of the CDR3: TGCAGCGTTGAACTAGCGGGAGGGGGTGAGCAGTTCTTC. Its translation: CSVELAGGGEQFF.

Only one count was recorded for this clone. The chain joins TRBV7-2 to TRBJ2-5; tentatively, D is TRBD1 (6 bases). Germline CDR1 SGHTA, CDR2 FQGNSA. This CDR3 has 13 amino acids. Trimming shortened V by 3 bases and J by 5 bases, and 10 bases separated the two germline ends. CDR3: CASSFGQSETQYF. The CDR3 DNA sequence: TGTGCCAGCAGCTTCGGACAGTCGGAGACCCAGTACTTC.

This clone was counted between two and nine times. J is TRBJ2-7 and V is TRBV2; D uncertain. The CDR3 has 12 residues. Germline V lookup: CDR1 SNHLY, CDR2 FYNNEI. Trimming shortened V by 4 bases and J by 5 bases, and 9 bases separated the two germline ends. The CDR3 DNA sequence: TGTGCCAGCAGTGCGCGGAGCGACGAGCAGTACTTC. Translation: CASSARSDEQYF.

This sequence joins TRBV5-6 and TRBJ1-3; perhaps TRBD1 as D (5 bases). CDR3 size: 16 residues. The V end was cut by 0 bases, the J end by 4 bases, with 14 bases between. The germline gives CDR1 SGHDT, CDR2 YYEEEE. For the CDR3, the DNA is TGTGCCAGCAGCTTGGGCCCCAGGGTTCTCGGAAACACCATATATTTT. Translated, it gives CASSLGPRVLGNTIYF.

The gene calls are TRBV14 and TRBJ2-7, with TRBD2 identical over 15 bases. V dropped 4 bases and J dropped 6; count of bases not matched to a gene: 1. Germline CDR1 and CDR2: SGHDN and FVKESK. The length of the CDR3 is 14 residues. The CDR3 coding sequence is TGTGCCAGCAGCCCGGGACTAGCGGGAGGCGAGCAGTACTTC. Residues: CASSPGLAGGEQYF.

Here the CDR3 DNA reads TGTGCCAGCAGCTTAGAAGGGACAGGGGACACTGAAGCTTTCTTT. This translates into CASSLEGTGDTEAFF. The chain joins TRBV7-6 to TRBJ1-1, with 10 bases identical to TRBD1. This CDR3 has 15 residues. Germline assignment: CDR1 SGHVS and CDR2 FNYEAQ. J was trimmed by 3 bases and V by 1 base; bases with no gene match: 2.

The CDR3 sequence is CASGMTRSLEGDGYTF. The CDR3 DNA reads TGTGCTAGTGGAATGACACGATCGTTGGAGGGTGATGGCTACACCTTC. V and J are TRBV12-5 and TRBJ1-2, with no clear D. CDR3 length: 16 amino acids. The V gene lost 6 bases and the J gene lost 6 bases, with 23 bases spanning the gap. CDR1 and CDR2 from the germline V gene are LGHNT and FRNRAP. The full variable domain, its missing parts supplied by reference TRBV12-5 and TRBJ1-2, is DARVTQTPRHKVTEMGQEVTMRCQPILGHNTVFWYRQTMMQGLELLAYFRNRAPLDDSGMPKDRFSAEMPDATLATLKIQPSEPRDSAVYFCASGMTRSLEGDGYTFGSGTRLTVV.

The gene calls are TRBV6-1 and TRBJ2-1; no clear D gene. This CDR3 comprises 14 residues. The germline CDR1 and CDR2 sequences are MNHNS and SASEGT. Trimming took off 2 bases at V and 9 bases at J, with 14 bases between the two ends. The CDR3: CASSEMPRSGEQFF. DNA for the CDR3: TGTGCCAGCAGTGAAATGCCCCGTTCGGGTGAGCAGTTCTTC.

The chain employs TRBV10-3 and TRBJ2-1, with TRBD1 identical over 9 bases. The CDR3 consists of 14 residues. V lost 2 bases to trimming and J lost 12 bases; unmatched junction nucleotides: 8. Germline-derived CDR1 and CDR2 are ENHRY and SYGVKD. DNA for the CDR3: TGTGCCATCAGTGAGAGGGGACAGGGTGCCCCGCAGTTCTTC. It encodes CAISERGQGAPQFF.

The V and J genes are TRBV29-1 and TRBJ1-4; tentative D call: TRBD1 (5 bases). This CDR3 has 14 residues. Germline V gene data show CDR1 as SQVTM and CDR2 as ANQGSEA. Trimming removed 3 bases from V and 5 bases from J, with 13 bases in between. The CDR3 coding sequence is TGCAGCGTTGAGGGGCTGGACGGGAATGAAAAACTGTTTTTT. This gives the protein CSVEGLDGNEKLFF.

V gene TRBV18 combines with J gene TRBJ2-7, with D tentatively TRBD1 (6 bases). The CDR3 covers 15 residues. V was shortened by 3 bases and J by 5 bases, with 17 bases between the two germline ends. Germline CDR1 and CDR2: KGHSH and LQKENI. CDR3 DNA: TGTGCCAGCTCACCCTCCGGGACACCGCGAGACGAGCAGTACTTC. Protein sequence: CASSPSGTPRDEQYF.

The V call is TRBV3-1 (or the pseudogene TRBV3-2), the J call TRBJ2-7; D might be TRBD1 (6 bases). V gave up 4 bases and J gave up 2 bases, with 15 bases separating them. CDR3 length equals 15 residues. Germline CDR1 LGHDT, CDR2 YNNKEL (reference sequence). The CDR3 sequence: CASSRFRDTTYEQYF. The CDR3 DNA reads as TGTGCCAGCAGCCGCTTCCGGGACACCACCTACGAGCAGTACTTC.

This clone was seen just once. The gene calls are TRBV7-9 and TRBJ2-7; D ambiguous. Between the trimmed V and J ends, which lost 2 bases and 3 bases, there was a span of 11 bases. Germline CDR1 reads SEHNR; CDR2 reads FQNEAQ (reference sequence). This CDR3 is built from 14 residues. CDR3: CASSLSPRFYEQYF. CDR3 nucleotides: TGTGCCAGCAGCTTAAGCCCCCGATTCTACGAGCAGTACTTC.

CDR3 amino acids: CASSDGTKINEQFF. CDR3 DNA sequence: TGTGCCAGCAGTGACGGGACTAAAATCAATGAGCAGTTCTTC. The chain recombines TRBV6-4 with TRBJ2-1, with TRBD2 matching over 7 bases. The CDR3 spans 14 residues. Germline CDR1 and CDR2: MRHNA and SNTAGT. Trimming removed 2 bases from V and 6 bases from J; junction bases left unmatched: 4.